A selection of T cell receptor beta chains follows, all from one sample in a study of T cells in Graves' hyperthyroidism and ophthalmopathy. TCRdb independently ran MiXCR on the multiplex PCR reads; one entry per CDR3 protein. The sample lists under 350,000 distinct CDR3 sequences; less than 30% were seen once. What was sequenced was blood. Receptors were obtained from a man aged 40-50 years with Graves' hyperthyroidism that later progressed to Graves' ophthalmopathy. Both conserved end residues are part of each CDR3. The D gene is left open where the match is weak. A row's size may be missing; if present it is once, few, many or a size class.

clone_size	j_call	d_call	v_call	cdr3_nt	cdr3_aa
many	TRBJ1-5	NA	TRBV6-1	TGTGCCACCAGCACAAGGGGGGGCGGGAGCAATCAGCCCCAGCATTTT	CATSTRGGGSNQPQHF
NA	TRBJ1-1	TRBD1	TRBV6-2/TRBV6-3	TGTGCCAGCAGCCCCTACTTAGGGGGCGTGAACACTGAAGCTTTCTTT	CASSPYLGGVNTEAFF
many	TRBJ2-7	NA	TRBV5-5	TGTGCCAGCAGCTCAACAGATACCTACGAGCAGTACTTC	CASSSTDTYEQYF
many	TRBJ2-7	TRBD2	TRBV27	TGTGCCAGCCAACCAAGGGGACCACTAGCGGGAGGGCGCCACGAGCAGTACTTC	CASQPRGPLAGGRHEQYF
many	TRBJ1-1	NA	TRBV27	TGTGCCAGCAGCCCGCTCCGGCCCCGGGGGACTGAAGCTTTCTTT	CASSPLRPRGTEAFF
many	TRBJ2-7	NA	TRBV7-2	TGTGCCAGCAGCTTAGCGCCCTCCTCCCTCGAGCAGTACTTC	CASSLAPSSLEQYF
many	TRBJ2-5	NA	TRBV30	TGTGCCGTATCCCCGGGAGCCTCTCGGGAGACCCAGTACTTC	CAVSPGASRETQYF
NA	TRBJ1-5	NA	TRBV6-1	TGTGCCAGCAGGACGAGGACAGTAAATCAGCCCCAGCATTTT	CASRTRTVNQPQHF
many	TRBJ1-4	TRBD1	TRBV12-3/TRBV12-4	TGTGCCAGCCTTCGGACAGGGGGAAATGAAAAACTGTTTTTT	CASLRTGGNEKLFF
many	TRBJ2-7	NA	TRBV4-1	TGCGCCAGCAGCCAAGCGGAACAGGGCTACGAGCAGTACTTC	CASSQAEQGYEQYF
NA	TRBJ2-5	TRBD1	TRBV4-3	TGCGCCAGCAGCCAAGATGGGACAGCCAAGAAGACCCAGTACTTC	CASSQDGTAKKTQYF
many	TRBJ2-7	NA	TRBV11-2	TGTGCCAGCAGCTTAGATCGAAGCATTTACGAGCAGTACTTC	CASSLDRSIYEQYF
NA	TRBJ2-7	NA	TRBV12-5	TGTGCTAGTGGTGCCCCCGGCCAAGGCCACGAGCAGTACTTC	CASGAPGQGHEQYF
few	TRBJ1-2	TRBD1	TRBV7-9	TGTGCCAGCAGCTTATTATCTGGACAGGGGCATGGCTACACCTTC	CASSLLSGQGHGYTF
many	TRBJ2-7	TRBD1	TRBV5-1	TGCGCCAGCAGCTTGTCGGACAGGAATTCGGGTGAGCAGTACTTC	CASSLSDRNSGEQYF
NA	TRBJ1-2	NA	TRBV7-8	TGTGCCAGCAGCTTAGGCAGCAACAACTATGGCTACACCTTC	CASSLGSNNYGYTF
NA	TRBJ2-7	NA	TRBV29-1	TGCAGCGTTGCTAGTTTCGACAGCTCCTACGAGCAGTACTTC	CSVASFDSSYEQYF
many	TRBJ1-1	NA	TRBV19	TGTGCCAGTAGTATGAGGGACACTGAAGCTTTCTTT	CASSMRDTEAFF
NA	TRBJ1-1	NA	TRBV6-1	TGTGTCAGCAAACATACTGACAGGAACACTGAAGCTTTCTTT	CVSKHTDRNTEAFF
many	TRBJ1-6	NA	TRBV12-3/TRBV12-4	TGTGCCAGCAGTTTCCGAGACAGACAGTCACCCCTCCACTTT	CASSFRDRQSPLHF
many	TRBJ2-5	NA	TRBV20-1	TGCAGTGTTCAGGAAGGGTCACGGTTAGAGACCCAGTACTTC	CSVQEGSRLETQYF
many	TRBJ1-1	NA	TRBV7-3	TGTGCCAGCAGCTTAACGTACAGGGATAACACTGAAGCTTTCTTT	CASSLTYRDNTEAFF
many	TRBJ2-7	TRBD1	TRBV24-1	TGTGCCACCAGTGATCCGGGACAGGATTCCTACGAGCAGTACTTC	CATSDPGQDSYEQYF
NA	TRBJ2-2	NA	TRBV29-1	TGCAGCGTTGACCTGGGCTTTTCGAACACCGGGGAGCTGTTTTTT	CSVDLGFSNTGELFF
many	TRBJ2-7	TRBD1	TRBV13	TGTGCCAGCAGCAACGGACAGGGGCTCTCCTACGAGCAGTACTTC	CASSNGQGLSYEQYF
few	TRBJ1-6	NA	TRBV3-1	TGTGCCAGCAGCCAATTAGAGGGGTCACCCCTCCACTTT	CASSQLEGSPLHF
NA	TRBJ1-1	NA	TRBV12-3/TRBV12-4	TGTGCCAGCATAAATAAATGGGGCACTGAAGCTTTCTTT	CASINKWGTEAFF
many	TRBJ1-2	NA	TRBV11-2	TGTGCCAGCAGCTTAGGAGTGTTGGAGGGCTACACCTTC	CASSLGVLEGYTF
NA	TRBJ2-2	NA	TRBV28	TGTGCCAGCAAGAGGGGACTTGGCACCGGGGAGCTGTTTTTT	CASKRGLGTGELFF